This is a list of T cell receptor beta chains from one sample in a study of blood T cell repertoires in COVID-19. Assay used: immunoSEQ multiplex PCR; TCRdb lists only in-frame clones, some missing. The sample has 90,000 to 110,000 clones; over 75% are singletons. The sequencing input was peripheral blood. Every receptor here comes from a woman aged 50 to 60 with acute or convalescent COVID-19. Each CDR3 is given with its conserved first and last residue. A D gene is named only where the DNA matches it firmly. Clone size is given for some rows only: seen once, a few or many times, or a class if the clone is expanded.

J gene: TRBJ2-3; V gene: TRBV9; D gene: TRBD2; clone size: once; CDR3 protein: CASSVGGGLDTQYF; CDR3 DNA: TGTGCCAGCAGCGTAGGCGGGGGGCTAGATACGCAGTATTTT
J gene: TRBJ2-2; V gene: TRBV11-3; D gene: NA; clone size: few; CDR3 protein: CASSSGGGGELFF; CDR3 DNA: TGTGCCAGCAGTTCCGGGGGTGGCGGGGAGCTGTTTTTT
J gene: TRBJ1-3; V gene: TRBV9; D gene: NA; clone size: NA; CDR3 protein: CASSPLGGTGNTIYF; CDR3 DNA: TGTGCCAGCAGCCCCCTCGGGGGGACTGGAAACACCATATATTTT
J gene: TRBJ2-5; V gene: TRBV4-1; D gene: TRBD1; clone size: once; CDR3 protein: CASSQYDRAQETQYF; CDR3 DNA: TGCGCCAGCAGCCAATATGACAGGGCCCAAGAGACCCAGTACTTC
J gene: TRBJ1-4; V gene: TRBV2; D gene: NA; clone size: NA; CDR3 protein: CASSLLTNEKLFF; CDR3 DNA: TGTGCCAGCAGCTTACTTACTAATGAAAAACTGTTTTTT
J gene: TRBJ1-1; V gene: TRBV27; D gene: TRBD1; clone size: NA; CDR3 protein: CASRHSDRENTEAFF; CDR3 DNA: TGTGCCAGCAGGCACTCTGACAGGGAGAACACTGAAGCTTTCTTT
J gene: TRBJ2-1; V gene: TRBV11-2; D gene: TRBD2; clone size: NA; CDR3 protein: CASSSTAGGGGSYNEQFF; CDR3 DNA: TGTGCCAGCAGCTCCACCGCAGGCGGGGGGGGATCCTACAATGAGCAGTTCTTC
J gene: TRBJ1-1; V gene: TRBV19; D gene: NA; clone size: NA; CDR3 protein: CASNRRRTMNTEAFF; CDR3 DNA: TGTGCCAGTAACAGACGGAGGACCATGAACACTGAAGCTTTCTTT
J gene: TRBJ1-2; V gene: TRBV21-1; D gene: NA; clone size: once; CDR3 protein: CASLSGVTPNYGYTF; CDR3 DNA: TGTGCCAGCCTCTCAGGGGTCACCCCTAACTATGGCTACACCTTC
J gene: TRBJ1-1; V gene: TRBV12-3/TRBV12-4; D gene: TRBD1; clone size: NA; CDR3 protein: CASSRDRATEAFF; CDR3 DNA: TGTGCCAGCAGCCGGGACAGGGCCACTGAAGCTTTCTTT
J gene: TRBJ2-1; V gene: TRBV7-6; D gene: TRBD1; clone size: NA; CDR3 protein: CASSSRGQLFNEQFF; CDR3 DNA: TGTGCCAGCAGCTCCCGGGGACAGCTATTCAATGAGCAGTTCTTC
J gene: TRBJ1-1; V gene: TRBV14; D gene: NA; clone size: NA; CDR3 protein: CASSRGHPTYSYTEAFF; CDR3 DNA: TGTGCCAGCAGCCGTGGACACCCTACTTACAGTTACACTGAAGCTTTCTTT
J gene: TRBJ2-6; V gene: TRBV3-1/TRBV3-2; D gene: NA; clone size: NA; CDR3 protein: CASSQDLYTFSGANVLTF; CDR3 DNA: TGTGCCAGCAGCCAAGATCTTTACACCTTCTCTGGGGCCAACGTCCTGACTTTC
J gene: TRBJ2-7; V gene: TRBV6-1; D gene: TRBD1; clone size: NA; CDR3 protein: CASSDIGTGRGEQYF; CDR3 DNA: TGTGCCAGCAGTGATATTGGGACAGGGAGAGGCGAGCAGTACTTC
J gene: TRBJ2-7; V gene: TRBV11-2; D gene: TRBD1; clone size: NA; CDR3 protein: CASSSLTGEGGSYEQYF; CDR3 DNA: TGTGCCAGCAGCTCCCTAACAGGGGAAGGGGGCTCCTACGAGCAGTACTTC
J gene: TRBJ1-6; V gene: TRBV19; D gene: NA; clone size: NA; CDR3 protein: CASSPGQASPLHF; CDR3 DNA: TGTGCCAGTAGCCCAGGGCAAGCTTCACCCCTCCACTTT
J gene: TRBJ2-7; V gene: TRBV5-1; D gene: NA; clone size: NA; CDR3 protein: CASSPTVQGPYEQYF; CDR3 DNA: TGCGCCAGCAGCCCGACAGTACAGGGTCCCTACGAGCAGTACTTC
J gene: TRBJ2-5; V gene: TRBV12-5; D gene: NA; clone size: NA; CDR3 protein: CASGSGHEQETQYF; CDR3 DNA: TGTGCTAGTGGTTCGGGACACGAACAAGAGACCCAGTACTTC
J gene: TRBJ2-5; V gene: TRBV5-1; D gene: TRBD1; clone size: NA; CDR3 protein: CASSLEGQGQTQYF; CDR3 DNA: TGCGCCAGCAGCTTGGAGGGACAGGGGCAGACCCAGTACTTC
J gene: TRBJ1-2; V gene: TRBV6-5; D gene: TRBD1; clone size: NA; CDR3 protein: CASIRTGWGGYTF; CDR3 DNA: TGTGCCAGCATCCGGACAGGATGGGGAGGCTACACCTTC
J gene: TRBJ1-3; V gene: TRBV3-1/TRBV3-2; D gene: NA; clone size: NA; CDR3 protein: CASSPRGGGSGNTIYF; CDR3 DNA: TGTGCCAGCAGCCCTCGAGGAGGAGGCTCTGGAAACACCATATATTTT
J gene: TRBJ1-1; V gene: TRBV30; D gene: TRBD1; clone size: NA; CDR3 protein: CACSEQGTAEAFF; CDR3 DNA: TGTGCCTGTTCAGAACAGGGGACGGCTGAAGCTTTCTTT
J gene: TRBJ2-7; V gene: TRBV20-1; D gene: NA; clone size: NA; CDR3 protein: CSASPQLEQYF; CDR3 DNA: TGCAGTGCTAGCCCACAGCTCGAGCAGTACTTC
J gene: TRBJ1-4; V gene: TRBV5-1; D gene: NA; clone size: NA; CDR3 protein: CASSFGGTNEKLFF; CDR3 DNA: TGCGCCAGCAGCTTCGGTGGTACTAATGAAAAACTGTTTTTT
J gene: TRBJ1-1; V gene: TRBV5-1; D gene: NA; clone size: NA; CDR3 protein: CASSLIGENTEAFF; CDR3 DNA: TGCGCCAGCAGCCTTATCGGGGAGAACACTGAAGCTTTCTTT
J gene: TRBJ2-1; V gene: TRBV7-3; D gene: NA; clone size: NA; CDR3 protein: CASSFPGSYNEQFF; CDR3 DNA: TGTGCCAGCAGTTTTCCCGGGTCCTACAATGAGCAGTTCTTC
J gene: TRBJ2-1; V gene: TRBV5-4; D gene: TRBD1; clone size: NA; CDR3 protein: CASSWDRGLYSEQFF; CDR3 DNA: TGTGCCAGCAGCTGGGACAGGGGGCTTTATAGTGAGCAGTTCTTC
J gene: TRBJ1-2; V gene: TRBV25-1; D gene: NA; clone size: NA; CDR3 protein: CASSGPVQESFYGYTF; CDR3 DNA: TGTGCCAGCAGTGGGCCCGTGCAGGAAAGCTTCTATGGCTACACCTTC
J gene: TRBJ1-1; V gene: TRBV5-1; D gene: NA; clone size: NA; CDR3 protein: CASSPGQSLMNTEAFF; CDR3 DNA: TGCGCCAGCAGCCCCGGACAGAGCCTTATGAACACTGAAGCTTTCTTT
J gene: TRBJ1-5; V gene: TRBV19; D gene: NA; clone size: NA; CDR3 protein: CASSIGVDRYHSNQPQHF; CDR3 DNA: TGTGCCAGTAGTATAGGTGTCGACAGATACCATAGCAATCAGCCCCAGCATTTT
J gene: TRBJ2-7; V gene: TRBV6-5; D gene: NA; clone size: few; CDR3 protein: CASRRTPQGAYEQYF; CDR3 DNA: TGTGCCAGCAGGAGGACACCTCAAGGGGCCTACGAGCAGTACTTC
J gene: TRBJ1-2; V gene: TRBV6-5; D gene: TRBD1; clone size: NA; CDR3 protein: CASTQDRGGGYTF; CDR3 DNA: TGTGCCAGCACCCAGGACAGGGGAGGTGGCTACACCTTC
J gene: TRBJ1-2; V gene: TRBV27; D gene: TRBD1; clone size: NA; CDR3 protein: CASSLDRNYGYTF; CDR3 DNA: TGTGCCAGCAGTCTGGACAGGAACTATGGCTACACCTTC
J gene: TRBJ1-3; V gene: TRBV5-1; D gene: NA; clone size: NA; CDR3 protein: CASSLAGAGNTIYF; CDR3 DNA: TGCGCCAGCAGCTTGGCCGGGGCTGGAAACACCATATATTTT
J gene: TRBJ1-6; V gene: TRBV4-2; D gene: TRBD1; clone size: NA; CDR3 protein: CASSQEDRVGNSPLHF; CDR3 DNA: TGTGCCAGCAGCCAGGAGGACAGGGTCGGAAATTCACCCCTCCACTTT
J gene: TRBJ1-1; V gene: TRBV15; D gene: NA; clone size: once; CDR3 protein: CATSRDIAKANTEAFF; CDR3 DNA: TGTGCCACCAGCAGGGACATAGCAAAGGCGAACACTGAAGCTTTCTTT
J gene: TRBJ1-4; V gene: TRBV3-1/TRBV3-2; D gene: NA; clone size: NA; CDR3 protein: CASSRILGEKLFF; CDR3 DNA: TGTGCCAGCTCCCGGATCCTAGGTGAAAAACTGTTTTTT
J gene: TRBJ2-2; V gene: TRBV6-4; D gene: TRBD1; clone size: NA; CDR3 protein: CASSSGGARTGELFF; CDR3 DNA: TGTGCCAGCAGTTCAGGGGGCGCGAGGACCGGGGAGCTGTTTTTT
J gene: TRBJ2-2; V gene: TRBV6-6; D gene: NA; clone size: NA; CDR3 protein: CASSSAGELFF; CDR3 DNA: TGTGCCAGCAGTTCTGCCGGGGAGCTGTTTTTT
J gene: TRBJ1-2; V gene: TRBV14; D gene: NA; clone size: NA; CDR3 protein: CASSRAGTNYGYTF; CDR3 DNA: TGTGCCAGCAGCCGGGCAGGTACTAACTATGGCTACACCTTC
J gene: TRBJ1-1; V gene: TRBV6-6; D gene: NA; clone size: NA; CDR3 protein: CASSYTGNTEAFF; CDR3 DNA: TGTGCCAGCAGTTATACAGGGAACACTGAAGCTTTCTTT
J gene: TRBJ2-7; V gene: TRBV27; D gene: NA; clone size: few; CDR3 protein: CASSFGTTVMQYF; CDR3 DNA: TGTGCCAGCAGTTTTGGCACCACCGTGATGCAGTACTTC
J gene: TRBJ1-1; V gene: TRBV28; D gene: NA; clone size: once; CDR3 protein: CASSFTGVLTMNTEAFF; CDR3 DNA: TGTGCCAGCAGTTTCACCGGGGTCCTTACTATGAACACTGAAGCTTTCTTT
J gene: TRBJ2-1; V gene: TRBV5-4; D gene: TRBD1; clone size: NA; CDR3 protein: CASSQDRFDYNEQFF; CDR3 DNA: TGTGCCAGCAGCCAGGACAGGTTTGACTACAATGAGCAGTTCTTC
J gene: TRBJ1-2; V gene: TRBV7-2; D gene: NA; clone size: NA; CDR3 protein: CASSLSSYGYTF; CDR3 DNA: TGTGCCAGCAGCTTATCCTCTTATGGCTACACCTTC
J gene: TRBJ1-2; V gene: TRBV5-1; D gene: NA; clone size: NA; CDR3 protein: CASSLASSGLYGYTF; CDR3 DNA: TGCGCCAGCAGCTTGGCCTCTTCGGGACTGTATGGCTACACCTTC
J gene: TRBJ1-1; V gene: TRBV18; D gene: NA; clone size: NA; CDR3 protein: CASSGEFEAFF; CDR3 DNA: TGTGCCAGCTCTGGGGAGTTTGAAGCTTTCTTT
J gene: TRBJ1-1; V gene: TRBV6-5; D gene: NA; clone size: few; CDR3 protein: CASTDRGGFEAFF; CDR3 DNA: TGTGCCAGCACCGATAGGGGGGGTTTTGAAGCTTTCTTT
J gene: TRBJ2-7; V gene: TRBV4-2; D gene: TRBD2; clone size: NA; CDR3 protein: CASTRGGGALDYEQYF; CDR3 DNA: TGTGCCAGCACCCGGGGCGGGGGGGCATTGGACTACGAGCAGTACTTC
J gene: TRBJ1-1; V gene: TRBV27; D gene: TRBD1; clone size: few; CDR3 protein: CASSLGFPRGRGWDTEAFF; CDR3 DNA: TGTGCCAGCAGTTTAGGTTTTCCCAGGGGGCGTGGGTGGGACACTGAAGCTTTCTTT
J gene: TRBJ1-5; V gene: TRBV15; D gene: NA; clone size: once; CDR3 protein: CATRGRLNQPQHF; CDR3 DNA: TGTGCCACCAGAGGCCGACTCAATCAGCCCCAGCATTTT
J gene: TRBJ1-2; V gene: TRBV5-1; D gene: TRBD1; clone size: NA; CDR3 protein: CASSLGGGRAIYTF; CDR3 DNA: TGCGCCAGCAGCTTGGGAGGGGGCAGGGCGATCTACACCTTC
J gene: TRBJ2-3; V gene: TRBV12-5; D gene: NA; clone size: NA; CDR3 protein: CASGSLRGDGDTQYF; CDR3 DNA: TGTGCTAGTGGTTCGTTGCGGGGAGATGGAGATACGCAGTATTTT
J gene: TRBJ2-3; V gene: TRBV2; D gene: TRBD1; clone size: NA; CDR3 protein: CASSAGTGTDTQYF; CDR3 DNA: TGTGCCAGCAGTGCTGGGACAGGGACAGATACGCAGTATTTT
J gene: TRBJ1-6; V gene: TRBV19; D gene: NA; clone size: NA; CDR3 protein: CASSMTHRGSGNSPLHF; CDR3 DNA: TGTGCCAGTAGTATGACGCATCGGGGATCTGGAAATTCACCCCTCCACTTT
J gene: TRBJ2-3; V gene: TRBV5-1; D gene: NA; clone size: NA; CDR3 protein: CASSITGFPTDTQYF; CDR3 DNA: TGCGCCAGCAGCATCACAGGGTTCCCCACAGATACGCAGTATTTT
J gene: TRBJ1-4; V gene: TRBV7-9; D gene: NA; clone size: NA; CDR3 protein: CASSLVRATATNEKLFF; CDR3 DNA: TGTGCCAGCAGCTTAGTAAGAGCTACTGCAACTAATGAAAAACTGTTTTTT